A single sample is the source of the 11 T cell receptor beta chains below, sequenced in a study of cytotoxic CD8 clonotypes in ibrutinib-treated CLL. The method was immunoSEQ multiplex PCR; TCRdb's version includes in-frame clones alone and lacks a portion of them. The sample has about 120,000 clones, more than 55% seen once. This specimen was PBMCs, taken after 24 months of ibrutinib treatment. The origin of the receptors is a human donor with chronic lymphocytic leukemia.

Many counts were recorded for this clone. The V gene is TRBV19, the J gene TRBJ2-7, with D possibly TRBD1 on 6 matching bases. CDR1 and CDR2 (germline): LNHDA, SQIVND (reference sequence). V lost 5 bases to trimming and J lost 6 bases, with 14 bases between them. The CDR3 extends over 13 amino acids. The CDR3 coding sequence is TGTGCCAGTAGTCCCCGGACAGTCGGCGAGCAGTACTTC. Translation gives CASSPRTVGEQYF.

The chain combines TRBV5-1 with TRBJ2-5, with D perhaps being TRBD1 or TRBD2 (6 bases each). V was clipped by 8 bases and J by 0 bases, with 17 bases between them. CDR3 length: 15 residues. Germline CDR1 SGHRS, CDR2 YFSETQ. In DNA form, the CDR3 reads TGCGCCAGTGTGCCGCTGGGGGGCCACCAAGAGACCCAGTACTTC. Protein: CASVPLGGHQETQYF.

The chain carries TRBV15 and TRBJ1-6; D possibly corresponds to TRBD1 (5 bases). The CDR3 has 14 amino acids. The V end was cut by 1 base, the J end by 9 bases, with 10 bases between. Germline CDR1 reads LNHNV; CDR2 reads YYDKDF (reference sequence). The CDR3 coding sequence is TGTGCCACCAGCAGAGGGGACGTGTCTTCACCCCTCCACTTT. Its protein is CATSRGDVSSPLHF.

The V and J genes are TRBV27 and TRBJ2-3; 9 nucleotides match TRBD2. The CDR3 is 18 amino acids. V was pared by 6 bases and J by 1 base, with 14 bases of the junction left unmatched. The germline V gene encodes CDR1 MNHEY and CDR2 SMNVEV (reference sequence). For the CDR3, the DNA is TGTGCCAGCAGGGTGTTAGGACGCGGGAGGGGAGGCACAGATACGCAGTATTTT. It translates to CASRVLGRGRGGTDTQYF.

This CDR3 is CASSQVRGGRYNEQFF. The CDR3 nucleotides read TGCGCCAGCAGCCAAGTACGGGGGGGTAGATACAATGAGCAGTTCTTC. The rearrangement uses TRBV4-1 and TRBJ2-1, with 8 bases aligning to TRBD2. V shed 1 base and J 4 bases; nucleotides not matched to a gene: 6. The CDR3 extends over 16 amino acids. Germline assignment: CDR1 MGHRA and CDR2 YSYEKL.

The V call is TRBV2, the J call TRBJ2-7; weak D call: TRBD1 (5 bases). Trimming removed 2 bases from V and 6 bases from J, with 17 bases in between. The CDR3 has 15 residues. Germline V gives CDR1 SNHLY, CDR2 FYNNEI. CDR3 bases: TGTGCCAGCAGTGAACGTGGTGGCAGGGTGGGCGAGCAGTACTTC. It encodes CASSERGGRVGEQYF. Complete variable domain (other parts from reference TRBV2 and TRBJ2-7): EPEVTQTPSHQVTQMGQEVILRCVPISNHLYFYWYRQILGQKVEFLVSFYNNEISEKSEIFDDQFSVERPDGSNFTLKIRSTKLEDSAMYFCASSERGGRVGEQYFGPGTRLTVT.

The gene calls are TRBV29-1 and TRBJ1-2, with TRBD1 identical over 8 bases. Germline CDR1 SQVTM, CDR2 ANQGSEA. Trimming at V came to 7 bases and at J to 7 bases, leaving 14 bases not matched to a gene. This CDR3 has 14 amino acids. CDR3 DNA: TGCAGCGCTACCGAGGGTACAGGGGGTTTTGGCTACACCTTC. As protein: CSATEGTGGFGYTF. Complete variable domain (other parts from reference TRBV29-1 and TRBJ1-2): SAVISQKPSRDICQRGTSLTIQCQVDSQVTMMFWYRQQPGQSLTLIATANQGSEATYESGFVIDKFPISRPNLTFSTLTVSNMSPEDSSIYLCSATEGTGGFGYTFGSGTRLTVV.

The J gene is TRBJ2-5, the V gene TRBV18; D may be TRBD1 or TRBD2 (6 bases each). The CDR3 loop spans 14 amino acids. The ends were cut back, 6 bases at V and 4 bases at J, with 15 bases in the middle. Looked up from germline, CDR1 is KGHSH and CDR2 is LQKENI. In nucleotides, the CDR3 is TGTGCCAGCTCCCCCTCCGGGGGCGGAGAGACCCAGTACTTC. Translation: CASSPSGGGETQYF.

This chain connects TRBV7-9 to TRBJ2-5; 10 nucleotides match TRBD1. V was clipped by 5 bases and J by 4 bases; unmatched bases: 13. Germline CDR1 SEHNR, CDR2 FQNEAQ (reference sequence). This CDR3 spans 17 amino acids. CDR3 protein: CASSPRRTGGVSETQYF. CDR3 coding DNA: TGTGCCAGCAGCCCCCGACGGACAGGGGGGGTATCAGAGACCCAGTACTTC.

This clone was seen only a few times. The chain joins TRBV16 to TRBJ1-2, with D maybe TRBD1 (5 bases). Looked up from germline, CDR1 is KGHSY and CDR2 is FQNENV. V gave up 6 bases and J gave up 5 bases, with 16 bases separating them. The CDR3 loop spans 14 amino acids. The CDR3 is CASRPGWGYYGYTF. CDR3 DNA sequence: TGTGCCAGCAGACCCGGCTGGGGGTATTATGGCTACACCTTC.

This chain connects TRBV9 to TRBJ2-3; D gene unclear. Between the trimmed V and J ends, which lost 0 bases and 4 bases, there was a span of 12 bases. Germline V gene sequence: CDR1 SGDLS, CDR2 YYNGEE. The CDR3 spans 15 residues. The chain's CDR3 is CASSVGPSHPDTQYF. CDR3 nucleotides: TGTGCCAGCAGCGTAGGGCCGAGCCACCCAGATACGCAGTATTTT.